A selection of T cell receptor beta chains follows, all from one sample in a study of Ad26.COV2.S vaccination and SARS-CoV-2 variants. Generated by immunoSEQ multiplex PCR, the TCRdb table keeps only in-frame clones and is missing some. The sample records more than 85,000 clones, less than 85% being singletons. The specimen was peripheral blood, collected after recovery from COVID-19. These TCRs come from a human donor who had recovered from COVID-19. Each CDR3 is given without its conserved first and last residue. Clone sizes are given selectively: once, few, many, or a class where the clone is expanded.

TRBJ1-1	.	TRBV14	ASSLTGVAEAF
TRBJ1-3	.	TRBV5-4	ASSLGANSGNTIY
TRBJ2-6	.	TRBV7-6	ASSLSSGANVLT
TRBJ1-3	.	TRBV28	ASSLEGMSGNTIY
TRBJ1-2	.	TRBV24-1	ATSEGGQSYGYT
TRBJ1-2	.	TRBV7-2	ASSPRDGYYGYT
TRBJ2-1	.	TRBV6-5	ASSYSQGLHHEQF
TRBJ2-2	.	TRBV2	ASTLTSGTPFSGELF
TRBJ2-3	.	TRBV7-3	ASSPILVGGGTDTQY
TRBJ1-4	.	TRBV6-1	ASSSNRGTNEKLF
TRBJ1-4	.	TRBV9	ASSVELSPNEKLF
TRBJ2-1	.	TRBV7-9	ASSYNRGEQF
TRBJ2-3	.	TRBV5-6	ASRAGLGGDTQY
TRBJ1-6	.	TRBV7-9	ASSFSQGGSPLH
TRBJ2-2	.	TRBV6-5	ASSFGGNTGELF
TRBJ2-1	.	TRBV13	ASSLTGIEQF
TRBJ1-2	.	TRBV11-2	ASSLITMAIT
TRBJ1-3	medium-sized	TRBV15	ATSSTSEGNTIY
TRBJ2-3	.	TRBV6-5	ASRLTGTGTDTQY
TRBJ1-1	.	TRBV14	ARKDRGRSEAF
TRBJ2-7	.	TRBV29-1	SGVTGQTYEQY
TRBJ2-5	.	TRBV7-9	ASSLMQTQETQY
TRBJ1-2	.	TRBV4-3	ASSQGGRANYGYT
TRBJ2-5	once	TRBV4-2	ASSQELAGGGETQY
TRBJ1-2	.	TRBV6-2/TRBV6-3	ASSYSGQGNGYT
TRBJ2-3	once	TRBV27	ASRSPTDTQY
TRBJ2-3	.	TRBV7-2	ASSSGLSPDTQY
TRBJ1-2	few	TRBV28	ASSLNTGGAGGYT
TRBJ1-1	.	TRBV7-9	ASSPAGADDTEAF
TRBJ1-3	.	TRBV11-2	ASSDQWPRGDTIY
TRBJ1-5	.	TRBV7-6	ASSLDPQGAGNQPQH
TRBJ1-4	.	TRBV5-4	ASSPEDRGNEKLF
TRBJ2-7	.	TRBV4-2	ASSQGTESYEQY
TRBJ2-7	.	TRBV19	ASSSGGRVNEQY
TRBJ1-1	.	TRBV2	ARTGQGALNTEAF
TRBJ1-1	.	TRBV10-3	AISATSDLSEAF
TRBJ1-1	few	TRBV7-2	ASSLALGGYTEAF
TRBJ2-5	.	TRBV18	ASSPGTLQETQY
TRBJ1-4	.	TRBV29-1	SVARQGGDEKLF
TRBJ2-7	.	TRBV11-2	ASSWDSYWEQY
TRBJ1-1	once	TRBV6-5	ASSYRGQGKNTEAF
TRBJ2-2	.	TRBV2	ASRRISRTGELF